The source of this T cell receptor (beta chain) is a study of blood T cell repertoires in COVID-19. This clone occurred a few times. The germline V and J ends were trimmed by 0 bases and 5 bases, with 13 bases remaining between them. CDR1 SGDLS and CDR2 YYNGEE come from the germline V gene. The CDR3 runs to 15 residues. Using immunoSEQ multiplex PCR, the repertoire was profiled, and TCRdb retains in-frame clones only, with some absent. The sample records 250,000 or so clones, 87% being singletons. The chain recombines TRBV9 with TRBJ2-3, with a possible D match to TRBD2 (7 bases). Sequenced material: peripheral blood. The receptor was isolated from a middle-aged woman who had recovered from COVID-19. This CDR3 reads CASSVEGGPGDTQYF. For the CDR3, the DNA is TGTGCCAGCAGCGTAGAGGGGGGGCCAGGAGATACGCAGTATTTT.